This TCR beta chain is drawn from a study of T cells in localized non-small cell lung cancer. Study-wide results and caveats: As only one tumor region underwent sequencing, heterogeneity remains possible.

This table comes from immunoSEQ multiplex PCR, and its TCRdb copy is limited to in-frame clones, with some not included. Here the sample spans 25,000 to 30,000 clones, about 88% being singletons. As regards this clone: What it recognizes is unknown.

Germline CDR1 reads MDHEN; CDR2 reads SYDVKM. The CDR3 totals 15 residues. The V end was cut by 8 bases, the J end by 2 bases, with 16 bases between. This TCR was recovered from a female donor over 55 with stage III squamous cell lung carcinoma. Sequencing used peripheral blood, obtained before any cancer treatment. This rearrangement joins TRBV28 to TRBJ1-5; tentatively, D is TRBD1 (5 bases). Written as DNA, the CDR3 is TGTGCCAGCCGCTGGGGGGGTACCCGCAATCAGCCCCAGCATTTT. It translates to CASRWGGTRNQPQHF.